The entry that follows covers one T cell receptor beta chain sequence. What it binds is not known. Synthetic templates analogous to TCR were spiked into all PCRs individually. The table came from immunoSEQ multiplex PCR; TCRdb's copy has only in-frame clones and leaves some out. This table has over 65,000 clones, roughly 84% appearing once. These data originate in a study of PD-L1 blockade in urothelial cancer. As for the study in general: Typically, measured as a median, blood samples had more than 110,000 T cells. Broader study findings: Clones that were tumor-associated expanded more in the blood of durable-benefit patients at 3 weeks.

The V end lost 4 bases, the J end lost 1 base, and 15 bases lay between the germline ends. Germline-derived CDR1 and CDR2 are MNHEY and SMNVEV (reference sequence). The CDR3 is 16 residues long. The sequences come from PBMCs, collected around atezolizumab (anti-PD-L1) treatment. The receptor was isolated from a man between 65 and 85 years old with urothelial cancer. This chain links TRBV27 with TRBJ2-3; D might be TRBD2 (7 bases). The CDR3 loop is CASSYRGAGGTDTQYF. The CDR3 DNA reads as TGTGCCAGCAGTTACCGGGGGGCGGGGGGCACAGATACGCAGTATTTT.